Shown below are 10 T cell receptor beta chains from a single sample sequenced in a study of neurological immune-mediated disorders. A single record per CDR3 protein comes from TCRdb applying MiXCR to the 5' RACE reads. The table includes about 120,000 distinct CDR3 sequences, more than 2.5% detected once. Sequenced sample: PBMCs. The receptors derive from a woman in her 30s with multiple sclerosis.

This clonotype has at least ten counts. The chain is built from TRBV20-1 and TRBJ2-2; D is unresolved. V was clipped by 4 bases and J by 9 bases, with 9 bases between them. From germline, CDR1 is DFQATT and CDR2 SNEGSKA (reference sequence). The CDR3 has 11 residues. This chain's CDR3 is CSAIAGRELFF. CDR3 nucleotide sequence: TGCAGTGCTATTGCAGGAAGGGAGCTGTTTTTT.

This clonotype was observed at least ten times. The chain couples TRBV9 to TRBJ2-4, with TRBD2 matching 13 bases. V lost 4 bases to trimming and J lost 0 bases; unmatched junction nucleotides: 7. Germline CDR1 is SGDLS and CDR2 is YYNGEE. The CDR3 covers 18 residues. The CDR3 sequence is CASSPTSGRTIAKNIQYF. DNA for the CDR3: TGTGCCAGCAGCCCGACTAGCGGGAGGACCATAGCCAAAAACATTCAGTACTTC.

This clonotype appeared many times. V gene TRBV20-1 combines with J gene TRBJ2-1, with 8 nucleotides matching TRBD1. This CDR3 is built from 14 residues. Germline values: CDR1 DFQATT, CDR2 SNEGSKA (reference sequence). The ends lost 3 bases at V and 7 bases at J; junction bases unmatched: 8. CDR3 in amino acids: CSARDQGAGNEQFF. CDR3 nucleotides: TGCAGTGCTAGGGACCAGGGGGCGGGTAATGAGCAGTTCTTC.

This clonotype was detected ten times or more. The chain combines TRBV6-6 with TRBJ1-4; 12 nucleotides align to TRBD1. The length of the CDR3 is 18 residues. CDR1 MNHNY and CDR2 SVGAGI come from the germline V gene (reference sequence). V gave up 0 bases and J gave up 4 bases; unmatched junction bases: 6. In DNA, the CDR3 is TGTGCCAGCAGTTACTCGATGGGACAGGGGGCGGTTAATGAAAAACTGTTTTTT. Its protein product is CASSYSMGQGAVNEKLFF.

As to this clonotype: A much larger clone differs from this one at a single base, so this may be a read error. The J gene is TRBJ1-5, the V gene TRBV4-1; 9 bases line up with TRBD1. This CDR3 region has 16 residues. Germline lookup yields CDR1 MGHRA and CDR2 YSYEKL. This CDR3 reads CASSQDPDRGNQHQHF. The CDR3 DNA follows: TGCGCCAGCAGCCAAGACCCGGACAGGGGCAATCAGCACCAGCATTTT.

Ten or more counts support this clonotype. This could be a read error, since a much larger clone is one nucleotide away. CDR3 protein: CASRDPGQGVGTQYF. The CDR3 coding sequence is TGCGCCAGCAGGGATCCGGGACAGGGGGTTGGGACCCAGTACTTC. The chain joins TRBV5-1 to TRBJ2-5, with 11 bases matching TRBD1. V trimming: 5 bases; J trimming: 7 bases; junction bases outside the gene matches: 10. The CDR3 has 15 amino acids. The germline V gene encodes CDR1 SGHRS and CDR2 YFSETQ.

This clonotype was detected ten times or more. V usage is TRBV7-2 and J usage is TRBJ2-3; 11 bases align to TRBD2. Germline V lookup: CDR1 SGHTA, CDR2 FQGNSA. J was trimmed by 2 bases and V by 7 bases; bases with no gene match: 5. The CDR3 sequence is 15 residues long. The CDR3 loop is CASTISGRDTDTQYF. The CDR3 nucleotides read TGTGCCAGCACCATTAGCGGGAGGGACACAGATACGCAGTATTTT.

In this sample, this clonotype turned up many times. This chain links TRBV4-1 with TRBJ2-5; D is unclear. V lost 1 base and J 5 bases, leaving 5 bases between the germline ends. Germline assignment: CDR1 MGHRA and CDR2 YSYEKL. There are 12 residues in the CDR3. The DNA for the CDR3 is TGCGCCAGCAGCCAAGGGTGGGAGACCCAGTACTTC. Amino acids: CASSQGWETQYF.

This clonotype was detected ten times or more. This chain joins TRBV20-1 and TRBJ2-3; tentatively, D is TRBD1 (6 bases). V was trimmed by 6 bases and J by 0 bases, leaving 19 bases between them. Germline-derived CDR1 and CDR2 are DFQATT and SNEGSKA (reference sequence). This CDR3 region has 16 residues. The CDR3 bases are TGCAGTGCAAGTGACAGGAGACAAACTAGCACAGATACGCAGTATTTT. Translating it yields CSASDRRQTSTDTQYF.

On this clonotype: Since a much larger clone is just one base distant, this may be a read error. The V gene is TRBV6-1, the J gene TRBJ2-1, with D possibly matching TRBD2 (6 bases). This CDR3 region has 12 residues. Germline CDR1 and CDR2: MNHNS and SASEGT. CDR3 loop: CDSSEWGDEQFF. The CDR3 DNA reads TGTGACAGCAGTGAATGGGGGGATGAGCAGTTCTTC.